This TCR beta chain originates from a study of blood T cells in healthy people across ages. Findings and limits, study-wide: Those diversity estimates obtained from one million T cells were thought to be underestimates.

Concerning this clonotype itself: Its antigen remains unidentified.

Primed by a sample-barcoded 5' primer and a J-beta primer mix, a second PCR proceeded for 7 to 11 cycles. TCRdb independently ran MiXCR on the 5' RACE reads; one entry per CDR3 protein. This table holds more than 700,000 distinct CDR3 sequences, less than 70% found once. There were healthy Caucasian individuals from Russia, aged roughly 6 to 100, serving as donors. Sample: blood. This TCR was sampled from an elderly man in good health.

The CDR3 loop reads CASSPAGGHRTQYF. CDR3 DNA: TGTGCCAGCAGCCCGGCGGGCGGCCATCGGACCCAGTACTTC. The V and J genes are TRBV7-2 and TRBJ2-7, with D possibly being TRBD2 (5 bases). The J call is doubtful: the DNA matches TRBJ2-5 better. Germline assignment: CDR1 SGHTA and CDR2 FQGNSA. The CDR3 spans 14 residues.